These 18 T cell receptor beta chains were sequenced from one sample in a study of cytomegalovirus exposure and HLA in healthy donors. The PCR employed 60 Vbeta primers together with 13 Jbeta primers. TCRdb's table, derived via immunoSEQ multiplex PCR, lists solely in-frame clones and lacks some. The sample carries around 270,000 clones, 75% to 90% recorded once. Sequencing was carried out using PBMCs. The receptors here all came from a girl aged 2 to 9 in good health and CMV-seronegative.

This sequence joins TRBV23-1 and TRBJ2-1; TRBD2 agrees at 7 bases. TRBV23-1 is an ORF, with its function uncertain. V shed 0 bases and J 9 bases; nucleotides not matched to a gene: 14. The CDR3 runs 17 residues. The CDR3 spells CASSQSITQREIGEQFF. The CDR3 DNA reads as TGCGCCAGCAGTCAATCGATCACCCAGCGGGAAATAGGTGAGCAGTTCTTC.

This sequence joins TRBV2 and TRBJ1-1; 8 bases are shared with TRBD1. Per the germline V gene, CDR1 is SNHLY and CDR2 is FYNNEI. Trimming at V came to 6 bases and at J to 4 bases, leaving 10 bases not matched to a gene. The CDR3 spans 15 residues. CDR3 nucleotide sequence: TGTGCCAGCAGGGTTACAGGGGGGATGAGCACTGAAGCTTTCTTT. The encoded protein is CASRVTGGMSTEAFF.

The CDR3 protein is CASSAERATGGNTIYF. As DNA, the CDR3 is TGTGCCAGCAGCGCTGAGAGGGCGACGGGAGGAAACACCATATATTTT. The chain employs TRBV9 and TRBJ1-3; D uncertain. The CDR3 has 16 amino acids. Looked up from germline, CDR1 is SGDLS and CDR2 is YYNGEE. Trimming took 3 bases from V and 4 from J, leaving 17 bases between them.

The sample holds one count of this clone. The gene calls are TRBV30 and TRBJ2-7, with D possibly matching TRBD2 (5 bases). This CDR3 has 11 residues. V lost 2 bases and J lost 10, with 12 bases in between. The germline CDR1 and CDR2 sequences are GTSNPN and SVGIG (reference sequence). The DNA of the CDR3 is TGTGCCTGGAGTCAAGGACTCGACCAGTACTTC. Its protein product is CAWSQGLDQYF.

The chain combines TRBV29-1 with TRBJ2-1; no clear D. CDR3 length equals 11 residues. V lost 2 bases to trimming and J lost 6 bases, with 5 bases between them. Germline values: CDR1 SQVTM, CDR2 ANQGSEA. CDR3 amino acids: CSVETSNEQFF. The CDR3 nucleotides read TGCAGCGTTGAAACGAGCAATGAGCAGTTCTTC.

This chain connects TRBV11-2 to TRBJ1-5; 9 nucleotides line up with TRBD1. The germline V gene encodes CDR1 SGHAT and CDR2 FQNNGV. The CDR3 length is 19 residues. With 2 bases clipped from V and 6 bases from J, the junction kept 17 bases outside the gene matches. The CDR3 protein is CASSLRLSVGGQGIQPQHF. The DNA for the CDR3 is TGTGCCAGCAGCTTAAGGCTTTCTGTGGGGGGACAGGGCATTCAGCCCCAGCATTTT. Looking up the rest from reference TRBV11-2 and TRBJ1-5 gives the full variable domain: EAGVAQSPRYKIIEKRQSVAFWCNPISGHATLYWYQQILGQGPKLLIQFQNNGVVDDSQLPKDRFSAERLKGVDSTLKIQPAKLEDSAVYLCASSLRLSVGGQGIQPQHFGDGTRLSIL.

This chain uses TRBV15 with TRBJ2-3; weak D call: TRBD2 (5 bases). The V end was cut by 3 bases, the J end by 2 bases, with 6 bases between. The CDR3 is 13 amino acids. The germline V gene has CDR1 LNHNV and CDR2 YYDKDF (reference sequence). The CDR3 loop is CATSRRVTDTQYF. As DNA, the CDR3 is TGTGCCACCAGCAGGAGGGTCACAGATACGCAGTATTTT.

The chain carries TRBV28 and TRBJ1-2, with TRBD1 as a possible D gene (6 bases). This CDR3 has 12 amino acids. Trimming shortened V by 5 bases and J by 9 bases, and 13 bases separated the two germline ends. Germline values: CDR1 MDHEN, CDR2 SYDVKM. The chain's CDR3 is CASSQATGRYTF. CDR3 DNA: TGTGCCAGCAGTCAAGCTACAGGGCGCTACACCTTC.

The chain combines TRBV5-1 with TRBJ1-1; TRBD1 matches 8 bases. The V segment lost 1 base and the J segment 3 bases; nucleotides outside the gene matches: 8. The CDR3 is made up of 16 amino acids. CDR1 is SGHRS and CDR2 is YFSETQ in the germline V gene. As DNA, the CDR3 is TGCGCCAGCAGCTTGCGGACAGGGCCGAGGGACACTGAAGCTTTCTTT. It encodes CASSLRTGPRDTEAFF.

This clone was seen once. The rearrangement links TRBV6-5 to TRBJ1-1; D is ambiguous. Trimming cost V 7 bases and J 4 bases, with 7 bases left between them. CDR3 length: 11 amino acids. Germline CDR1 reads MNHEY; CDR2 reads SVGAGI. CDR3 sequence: CASTSFTEAFF. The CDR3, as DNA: TGTGCCAGCACCTCCTTCACTGAAGCTTTCTTT.

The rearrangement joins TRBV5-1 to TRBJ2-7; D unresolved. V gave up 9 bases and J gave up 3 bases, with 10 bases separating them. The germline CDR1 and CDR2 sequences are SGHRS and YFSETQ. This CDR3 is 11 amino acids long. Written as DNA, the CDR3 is TGCGCCATCATTGACTGCTACGAGCAGTACTTC. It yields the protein CAIIDCYEQYF. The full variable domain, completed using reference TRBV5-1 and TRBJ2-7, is KAGVTQTPRYLIKTRGQQVTLSCSPISGHRSVSWYQQTPGQGLQFLFEYFSETQRNKGNFPGRFSGRQFSNSRSEMNVSTLELGDSALYLCAIIDCYEQYFGPGTRLTVT.

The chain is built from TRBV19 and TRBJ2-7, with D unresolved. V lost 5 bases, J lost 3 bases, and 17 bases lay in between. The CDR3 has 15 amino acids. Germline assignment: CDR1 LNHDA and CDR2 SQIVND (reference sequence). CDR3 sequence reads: CASSLSPHGRYEQYF. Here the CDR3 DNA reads TGTGCCAGTAGTTTATCCCCCCATGGCCGCTACGAGCAGTACTTC.

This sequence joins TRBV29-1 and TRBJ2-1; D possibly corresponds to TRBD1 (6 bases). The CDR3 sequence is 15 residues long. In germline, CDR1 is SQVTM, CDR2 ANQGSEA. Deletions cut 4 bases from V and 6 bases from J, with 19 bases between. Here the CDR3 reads CSVAQGGRAINEQFF. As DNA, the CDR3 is TGCAGCGTTGCCCAAGGGGGAAGGGCTATCAATGAGCAGTTCTTC.

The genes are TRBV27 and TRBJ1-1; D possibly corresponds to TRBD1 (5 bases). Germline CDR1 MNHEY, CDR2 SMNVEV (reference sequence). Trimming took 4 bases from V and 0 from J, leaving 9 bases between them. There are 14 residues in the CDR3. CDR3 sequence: CASSWGTMNTEAFF. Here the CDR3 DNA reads TGTGCCAGCAGTTGGGGGACTATGAACACTGAAGCTTTCTTT.

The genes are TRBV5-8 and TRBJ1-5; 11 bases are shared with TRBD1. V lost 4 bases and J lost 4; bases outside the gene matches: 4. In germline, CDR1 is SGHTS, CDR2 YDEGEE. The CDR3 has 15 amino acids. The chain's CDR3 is CASSEDRGLNQPQHF. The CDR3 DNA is TGTGCCAGCAGCGAGGACAGGGGGCTAAATCAGCCCCAGCATTTT.

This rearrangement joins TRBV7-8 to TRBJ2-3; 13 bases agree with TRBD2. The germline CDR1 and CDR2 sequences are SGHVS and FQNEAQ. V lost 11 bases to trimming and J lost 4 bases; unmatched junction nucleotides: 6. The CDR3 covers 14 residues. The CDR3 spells CAGRLAGGSDTQYF. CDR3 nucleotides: TGTGCCGGTAGACTAGCGGGAGGATCAGATACGCAGTATTTT.

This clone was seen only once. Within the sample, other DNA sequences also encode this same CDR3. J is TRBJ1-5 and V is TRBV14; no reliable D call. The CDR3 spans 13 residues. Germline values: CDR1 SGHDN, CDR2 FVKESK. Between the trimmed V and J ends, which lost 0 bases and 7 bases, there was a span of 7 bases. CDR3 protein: CASSQDLGQPQHF. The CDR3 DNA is TGTGCCAGCAGCCAAGATTTGGGCCAGCCCCAGCATTTT. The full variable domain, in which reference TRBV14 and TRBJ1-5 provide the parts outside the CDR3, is EAGVTQFPSHSVIEKGQTVTLRCDPISGHDNLYWYRRVMGKEIKFLLHFVKESKQDESGMPNNRFLAERTGGTYSTLKVQPAELEDSGVYFCASSQDLGQPQHFGDGTRLSIL.

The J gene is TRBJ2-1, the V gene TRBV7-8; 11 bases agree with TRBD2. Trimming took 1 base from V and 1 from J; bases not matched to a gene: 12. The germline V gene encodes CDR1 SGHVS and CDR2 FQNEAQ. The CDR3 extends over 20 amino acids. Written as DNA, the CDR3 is TGTGCCAGCAGCTTAGTTCGTCTTAGCGGGGGGGCCTGGTCCTACAATGAGCAGTTCTTC. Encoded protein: CASSLVRLSGGAWSYNEQFF.